These 15 T cell receptor beta chains originate from one sample sequenced in a study of T cells in Graves' hyperthyroidism and ophthalmopathy. RNA transcripts yielded amplified TCR beta CDR3 regions. A first-round RT-PCR of the TCR CDR3 used the HTBI primer set. Each CDR3 protein gets one entry after TCRdb re-called the multiplex PCR reads with MiXCR. The data contain 300,000 to 500,000 distinct CDR3 sequences, over 13% of them singletons. Sample: blood. The source of these receptors is a man aged 50-59 years with Graves' ophthalmopathy.

This clonotype was counted a few times. V and J are TRBV6-1 and TRBJ1-1; tentatively, D is TRBD1 (5 bases). CDR3 length equals 15 residues. The germline CDR1 and CDR2 sequences are MNHNS and SASEGT. V lost 1 base to trimming and J lost 1 base, with 10 bases between them. The CDR3 coding sequence is TGTGCCAGCAGTGAAGTGGCACAGGAGAACACTGAAGCTTTCTTT. It translates to CASSEVAQENTEAFF.

In its sample, this clonotype was seen a few times. The chain is built from TRBV20-1 and TRBJ2-3; 8 nucleotides agree with TRBD2. The CDR3 is 16 amino acids. Germline lookup yields CDR1 DFQATT and CDR2 SNEGSKA (reference sequence). V gave up 4 bases and J gave up 2 bases; unmatched junction bases: 11. DNA for the CDR3: TGCAGTGCTACCTCACTAGCGGAGACCCTCACAGATACGCAGTATTTT. Protein product: CSATSLAETLTDTQYF.

This clonotype was recorded at least ten times. This chain links TRBV7-8 with TRBJ2-7; possibly TRBD1 for D (6 bases). The CDR3 has 14 residues. CDR1 and CDR2 from the germline V gene are SGHVS and FQNEAQ. Between the trimmed V and J ends, which lost 5 bases and 6 bases, there was a span of 17 bases. CDR3 DNA sequence: TGTGCCAGCAGCCCAGACGGACAGCTCTCCGAGCAGTACTTC. Residues: CASSPDGQLSEQYF.

J is TRBJ2-2 and V is TRBV6-1; 9 bases map to TRBD1. This CDR3 has 15 residues. After removal of 6 bases from V and 4 bases from J, the junction contained 6 bases not matched to a gene. The germline V gene encodes CDR1 MNHNS and CDR2 SASEGT. As DNA, the CDR3 is TGTGCCAGCAGCTCACAGGGGGCCGTCACCGGGGAGCTGTTTTTT. Amino acid sequence: CASSSQGAVTGELFF.

Many counts were recorded for this clonotype. Written as DNA, the CDR3 is TGTGCCAGCAGTCCAAAGGCCCGGAGGGATCAGCCCCAGCATTTT. It translates to CASSPKARRDQPQHF. The genes are TRBV2 and TRBJ1-5; D remains unclear. V was clipped by 5 bases and J by 5 bases, with 16 bases between them. The CDR3 extends over 15 amino acids. The germline V gene encodes CDR1 SNHLY and CDR2 FYNNEI. Filled out from reference TRBV2 and TRBJ1-5, the complete variable domain reads EPEVTQTPSHQVTQMGQEVILRCVPISNHLYFYWYRQILGQKVEFLVSFYNNEISEKSEIFDDQFSVERPDGSNFTLKIRSTKLEDSAMYFCASSPKARRDQPQHFGDGTRLSIL.

This clonotype occurred many times. The genes are TRBV6-2 or TRBV6-3 and TRBJ1-5; unclear D gene. The V gene's germline CDR1 is MNHEY and CDR2 SVGEGT. The CDR3 sequence is 16 residues long. Trimming removed 0 bases from V and 0 bases from J, with 9 bases in between. CDR3 loop: CASSYSLGNSNQPQHF. CDR3 in DNA: TGTGCCAGCAGTTACTCGCTGGGAAATAGCAATCAGCCCCAGCATTTT.

This clonotype was seen ten or more times. J is TRBJ2-5 and V is TRBV3-1; the D is unclear. The V gene's germline CDR1 is LGHDT and CDR2 YNNKEL (reference sequence). The CDR3 runs to 14 residues. V shed 4 bases and J shed 2 bases, with 11 bases lying between them. The CDR3 DNA follows: TGTGCCAGCAGCCCCCACAGAAATCAAGAGACCCAGTACTTC. Residues: CASSPHRNQETQYF.

This clonotype was recorded many times. This CDR3 reads CASGGTGDFEQYF. The CDR3 region has the DNA TGTGCCAGCGGGGGGACAGGGGACTTCGAGCAGTACTTC. The genes are TRBV2 and TRBJ2-7; 10 bases fit TRBD1. With V trimmed by 8 bases and J by 6 bases, 7 bases remained unmatched. The germline CDR1 and CDR2 sequences are SNHLY and FYNNEI. This CDR3 is built from 13 residues. Variable domain in full (rest from reference TRBV2 and TRBJ2-7): EPEVTQTPSHQVTQMGQEVILRCVPISNHLYFYWYRQILGQKVEFLVSFYNNEISEKSEIFDDQFSVERPDGSNFTLKIRSTKLEDSAMYFCASGGTGDFEQYFGPGTRLTVT.

The chain carries TRBV10-1 and TRBJ2-2; 10 bases agree with TRBD1. J lost 1 base, V lost 5 bases, and 7 bases had no gene match. Germline V gene data show CDR1 as WNHNN and CDR2 as SYGVQD (reference sequence). The CDR3 extends over 17 amino acids. CDR3 sequence: CASSNSGQGLNTGELFF. In nucleotides, the CDR3 is TGCGCCAGCAGTAACTCGGGACAGGGGCTGAACACCGGGGAGCTGTTTTTT.

This clonotype was recorded many times. This chain joins TRBV20-1 and TRBJ2-1, with 9 bases identical to TRBD2. The V segment lost 2 bases and the J segment 4 bases; nucleotides outside the gene matches: 0. CDR1 DFQATT and CDR2 SNEGSKA come from the germline V gene (reference sequence). This CDR3 comprises 13 residues. The CDR3 DNA follows: TGCAGTGCTAGACTAGCGGGATACAATGAGCAGTTCTTC. Translating gives CSARLAGYNEQFF.

The chain recombines TRBV19 with TRBJ2-1, with TRBD2 matching 7 bases. The CDR3 is made up of 14 amino acids. J lost 8 bases, V lost 8 bases, and 12 bases had no gene match. Looked up from germline, CDR1 is LNHDA and CDR2 is SQIVND (reference sequence). CDR3 DNA: TGTGCCAGTTCTAGCGGACGGAGAGGGCATGAGCAGTTCTTC. Its protein is CASSSGRRGHEQFF.

This clonotype appeared many times. The chain uses TRBV5-8 and TRBJ2-7; maybe TRBD1 (7 bases). The CDR3 consists of 16 residues. Germline V gene data show CDR1 as SGHTS and CDR2 as YDEGEE. V lost 3 bases and J lost 0, with 16 bases in between. The CDR3 bases are TGTGCCAGCAGCTACCAGGGGGACTCGAGCTCCTACGAGCAGTACTTC. As protein: CASSYQGDSSSYEQYF.

This clonotype appeared many times. This chain joins TRBV7-9 and TRBJ1-1; D not certain. Germline loops: CDR1 SEHNR, CDR2 FQNEAQ (reference sequence). Trimming pared 1 base from V and 1 base from J, leaving 10 bases between. The CDR3 is made up of 15 amino acids. The CDR3 spells CASSLEGSENTEAFF. The CDR3 DNA sequence: TGTGCCAGCAGCTTAGAAGGTAGTGAGAACACTGAAGCTTTCTTT.

This clonotype appeared a single time. This may stem from a read error, because a much larger clone lies one nucleotide away. The genes are TRBV6-2 or TRBV6-3 and TRBJ2-1, with TRBD2 as a possible D gene (6 bases). The CDR3 totals 15 residues. V was shortened by 0 bases and J by 2 bases, with 8 bases between the two germline ends. Germline V CDR1 and CDR2: MNHEY, SVGEGT. CDR3 residues: CASSYSAGPYNEQFF. The DNA of the CDR3 is TGTGCCAGCAGTTACTCTGCGGGACCCTACAATGAGCAGTTCTTC.

This clonotype appeared many times. The chain has TRBV20-1 and TRBJ2-5; TRBD2 matches 10 bases. J lost 5 bases, V lost 2 bases, and 5 bases had no gene match. There are 14 residues in the CDR3. The germline CDR1 and CDR2 sequences are DFQATT and SNEGSKA (reference sequence). The CDR3 DNA sequence: TGCAGTGCTAGAACCCAGCGGGAGGGGGAGACCCAGTACTTC. Translation gives CSARTQREGETQYF.